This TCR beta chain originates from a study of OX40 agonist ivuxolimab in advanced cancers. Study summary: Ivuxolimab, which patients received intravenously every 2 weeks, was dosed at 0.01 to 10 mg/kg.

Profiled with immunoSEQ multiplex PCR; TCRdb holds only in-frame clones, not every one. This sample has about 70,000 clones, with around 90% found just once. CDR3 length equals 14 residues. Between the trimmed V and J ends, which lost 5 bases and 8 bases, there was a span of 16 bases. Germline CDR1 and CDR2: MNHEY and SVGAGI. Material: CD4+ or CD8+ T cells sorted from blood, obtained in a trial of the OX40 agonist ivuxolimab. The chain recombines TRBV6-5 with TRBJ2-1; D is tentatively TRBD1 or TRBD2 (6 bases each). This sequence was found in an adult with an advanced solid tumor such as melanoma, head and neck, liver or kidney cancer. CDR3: CASSRQTGAYEQFF. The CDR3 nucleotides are TGTGCCAGCAGTCGCCAGACGGGGGCCTATGAGCAGTTCTTC.